The 9 T cell receptor beta chains below were found in one sample sequenced in a study of blood T cell repertoires in COVID-19. Measured with immunoSEQ multiplex PCR; TCRdb has only the in-frame clones, and not every one. The table includes some 20,000 clones, roughly 88% detected once. The sample consisted of peripheral blood. The receptors here all came from a man in his 70s with acute or convalescent COVID-19.

The chain employs TRBV11-2 and TRBJ1-2; tentative D call: TRBD1 (5 bases). This CDR3 has 16 amino acids. Germline-derived CDR1 and CDR2 are SGHAT and FQNNGV. V was shortened by 6 bases and J by 4 bases, with 21 bases between the two germline ends. CDR3 DNA sequence: TGTGCCAGCAGTTATCACCTTATCAGGGATCTCTATGGCTACACCTTC. It yields the protein CASSYHLIRDLYGYTF.

The genes are TRBV3-1 (or the pseudogene TRBV3-2) and TRBJ2-1; 12 nucleotides align to TRBD2. This CDR3 comprises 14 residues. Losses at the gene ends were 6 bases for V and 9 bases for J; bases not matched to a gene: 6. Germline assignment: CDR1 LGHDT and CDR2 YNNKEL (reference sequence). The CDR3 is CASRLLAGGGEQFF. The CDR3 DNA is TGTGCCAGCAGGCTTCTAGCGGGAGGGGGTGAGCAGTTCTTC.

The V call is TRBV5-4, the J call TRBJ1-1, with 7 positions matching TRBD1. J was trimmed by 8 bases and V by 4 bases; bases with no gene match: 14. Germline V gives CDR1 SGHNT, CDR2 YYREEE (reference sequence). The length of the CDR3 is 15 residues. The CDR3 coding sequence is TGTGCCAGCAGCACCCGAGTTGACAGGGTCCCAGAAGCTTTCTTT. It codes for CASSTRVDRVPEAFF.

The chain has TRBV7-2 and TRBJ2-7, with 9 bases aligning to TRBD2. Germline CDR1 reads SGHTA; CDR2 reads FQGNSA. V dropped 1 base and J dropped 3; count of bases not matched to a gene: 7. The CDR3 totals 16 residues. The DNA of the CDR3 is TGTGCCAGCAGCTTAGGACTAGCGGCTTGGAACTACGAGCAGTACTTC. Amino acids: CASSLGLAAWNYEQYF.

This clone was seen just once. This rearrangement joins TRBV6-6 to TRBJ1-6, with 9 bases identical to TRBD1. This CDR3 comprises 15 residues. V shed 5 bases, J shed 4 bases, and the junction held 3 bases outside the gene matches. Germline CDR1 is MNHNY and CDR2 is SVGAGI (reference sequence). DNA for the CDR3: TGTGCCAGCAGTAGGACAGGGGATTATAATTCACCCCTCCACTTT. This sequence encodes CASSRTGDYNSPLHF.

This chain uses TRBV28 with TRBJ2-2, with TRBD1 as a possible D gene (5 bases). V was shortened by 6 bases and J by 4 bases, with 12 bases between the two germline ends. This CDR3 comprises 14 residues. CDR1 is MDHEN, CDR2 SYDVKM, per germline. CDR3 region: CASRFSDSTGELFF. The CDR3 bases are TGTGCCAGCAGGTTCTCTGACAGCACCGGGGAGCTGTTTTTT.

The rearrangement joins TRBV28 to TRBJ1-5; TRBD1 aligns across 7 bases. CDR1 is MDHEN, CDR2 SYDVKM, per germline. V lost 7 bases to trimming and J lost 8 bases; unmatched junction nucleotides: 26. CDR3 length: 19 amino acids. CDR3 sequence: CASNTGGAKGALRFKPQHF. In DNA form, the CDR3 reads TGTGCCAGCAATACGGGTGGGGCCAAGGGGGCTCTTCGTTTTAAGCCCCAGCATTTT.

This chain joins TRBV9 and TRBJ2-2; D unresolved. V shed 0 bases and J shed 7 bases, with 10 bases lying between them. The CDR3 sequence is 14 residues long. Germline CDR1 SGDLS, CDR2 YYNGEE. The CDR3 DNA reads as TGTGCCAGCAGCGTAGCTGGAGAGAACGGGGAGCTGTTTTTT. It specifies CASSVAGENGELFF.

V gene TRBV28 combines with J gene TRBJ1-2; possible D gene TRBD1, 5 bases. CDR3 length: 14 residues. The V gene lost 3 bases and the J gene lost 2 bases, with 10 bases spanning the gap. Germline CDR1 reads MDHEN; CDR2 reads SYDVKM. The CDR3 region has the DNA TGTGCCAGCAGTTTCCAGGGAATAAACTATGGCTACACCTTC. Translated: CASSFQGINYGYTF.